A single sample gave rise to the 5 T cell receptor beta chains below, sequenced in a study of beta chain features in type 1 diabetes. Study-wide results and limits: Shorter TCRB CDR3s, moderately but significantly so, marked every one of the four CD4+ subsets in Type 1 diabetes patients.

The entirety of the isolated RNA underwent reverse transcription, so expressed TCRB transcripts were sequenced. Method: immunoSEQ multiplex PCR; TCRdb's copy keeps in-frame clones and lacks some. The sample lists over 20,000 clones, around half seen once, with 0.3% in the top ten. These receptors have no identified antigens. Input material: stem cell memory CD4+ T cells from blood. All receptors derive from a young man with type 1 diabetes.

CDR3 DNA sequence: TGTGCCAGTAGGGTCTACTCAGGGGGCACAGATACGCAGTATTTT. Translating it yields CASRVYSGGTDTQYF. The V call is TRBV19, the J call TRBJ2-3, with D possibly TRBD1 on 6 matching bases. The CDR3 has 15 residues. The germline CDR1 and CDR2 sequences are LNHDA and SQIVND (reference sequence). Trimming left V 6 bases short and J 1 base short, with 14 bases between.

This clone was recorded a few times. The chain is built from TRBV28 and TRBJ2-1; D possibly corresponds to TRBD2 (5 bases). V shed 6 bases and J shed 6 bases, with 18 bases lying between them. This CDR3 has 15 amino acids. Looked up from germline, CDR1 is MDHEN and CDR2 is SYDVKM. CDR3 sequence reads: CASSPPAVLANEQFF. CDR3 coding DNA: TGTGCCAGCAGCCCTCCGGCTGTCCTAGCCAATGAGCAGTTCTTC.

This sequence joins TRBV2 and TRBJ2-1; 8 bases match TRBD1. The V gene's germline CDR1 is SNHLY and CDR2 FYNNEI. CDR3 length: 14 amino acids. Trimming at V came to 6 bases and at J to 7 bases, leaving 8 bases not matched to a gene. CDR3 in amino acids: CASRAGTGLNEQFF. Here the CDR3 DNA reads TGTGCCAGCAGGGCCGGGACAGGACTGAATGAGCAGTTCTTC.

V and J are TRBV12-5 and TRBJ2-5, with D possibly TRBD1 on 5 matching bases. The V end lost 0 bases, the J end lost 2 bases, and 16 bases lay between the germline ends. Germline CDR1 reads LGHNT; CDR2 reads FRNRAP. The CDR3 is 17 amino acids. CDR3 DNA: TGTGCTAGTGGTTTGGTAAAATCGACAGACACTCAAGAGACCCAGTACTTC. Protein: CASGLVKSTDTQETQYF.

The V gene is TRBV2, the J gene TRBJ1-4; D is ambiguous. In germline, CDR1 is SNHLY, CDR2 FYNNEI. The CDR3 spans 14 residues. V gave up 7 bases and J gave up 5 bases, with 14 bases separating them. The CDR3 region has the DNA TGTGCCAGCATTCCGGGGTCGACGAATGAAAAACTGTTTTTT. This gives the protein CASIPGSTNEKLFF. The full variable domain, its missing parts supplied by reference TRBV2 and TRBJ1-4, is EPEVTQTPSHQVTQMGQEVILRCVPISNHLYFYWYRQILGQKVEFLVSFYNNEISEKSEIFDDQFSVERPDGSNFTLKIRSTKLEDSAMYFCASIPGSTNEKLFFGSGTQLSVL.